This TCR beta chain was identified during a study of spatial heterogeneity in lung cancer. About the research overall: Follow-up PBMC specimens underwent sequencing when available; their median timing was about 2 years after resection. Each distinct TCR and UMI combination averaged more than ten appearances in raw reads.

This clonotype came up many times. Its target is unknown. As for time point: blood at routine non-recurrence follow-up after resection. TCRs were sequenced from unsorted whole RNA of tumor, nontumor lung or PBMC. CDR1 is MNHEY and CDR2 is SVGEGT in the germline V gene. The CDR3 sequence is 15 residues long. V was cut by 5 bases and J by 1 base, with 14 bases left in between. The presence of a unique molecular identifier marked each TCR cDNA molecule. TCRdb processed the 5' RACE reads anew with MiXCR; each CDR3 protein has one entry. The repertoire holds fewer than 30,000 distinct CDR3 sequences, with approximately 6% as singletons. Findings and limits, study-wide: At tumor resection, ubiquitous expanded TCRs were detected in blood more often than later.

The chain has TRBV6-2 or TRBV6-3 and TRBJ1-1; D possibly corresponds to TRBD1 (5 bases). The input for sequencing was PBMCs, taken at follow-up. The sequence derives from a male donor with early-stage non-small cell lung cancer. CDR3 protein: CASSAYGAANTEAFF. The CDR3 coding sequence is TGTGCCAGCAGTGCCTACGGGGCAGCGAACACTGAAGCTTTCTTT.